The 16 T cell receptor beta chains given below trace back to one sample, sequenced in a study of CD8 T cells in Susac syndrome. Random hexamers primed reverse transcription of 0.5 to 1 ug RNA. MiXCR was run by TCRdb on the immunoSEQ multiplex PCR reads, yielding one entry per CDR3 protein. The sample includes about 180,000 distinct CDR3 sequences, 95% of them seen just once. The specimen was CD8+ T cells from PBMCs. These receptors were obtained from a human donor with multiple sclerosis.

The chain joins TRBV9 to TRBJ2-5; perhaps TRBD1 as D (5 bases). CDR1 and CDR2 from the germline V gene are SGDLS and YYNGEE. V lost 0 bases and J 0 bases, leaving 9 bases between the germline ends. This CDR3 is 15 amino acids long. The CDR3 DNA sequence: TGTGCCAGCAGCGTAGCGGGCAGGGACCAAGAGACCCAGTACTTC. Protein product: CASSVAGRDQETQYF.

The chain combines TRBV3-1 with TRBJ2-2; 8 bases agree with TRBD2. Looked up from germline, CDR1 is LGHDT and CDR2 is YNNKEL (reference sequence). V shed 3 bases, J shed 1 base, and the junction held 4 bases outside the gene matches. The CDR3 covers 16 residues. The CDR3 nucleotides are TGTGCCAGCAGCCATTGGACTAGCAAGAACACCGGGGAGCTGTTTTTT. It encodes CASSHWTSKNTGELFF.

This clonotype came up once. The chain has TRBV12-3 or TRBV12-4 and TRBJ1-2, with D tentatively TRBD1 (6 bases). V was trimmed by 8 bases and J by 8 bases, leaving 15 bases between them. The CDR3 has 12 amino acids. CDR3 protein: CASGQGIWGYTF. In DNA, the CDR3 is TGTGCCAGCGGTCAGGGGATTTGGGGCTACACCTTC.

The chain has TRBV7-9 and TRBJ2-7; D remains ambiguous. From germline, CDR1 is SEHNR and CDR2 FQNEAQ (reference sequence). V was pared by 5 bases and J by 2 bases, with 16 bases between. This CDR3 is 15 amino acids long. In DNA form, the CDR3 reads TGTGCCAGCAGCCCTCAACGCGGAGAAACCTACGAGCAGTACTTC. This sequence encodes CASSPQRGETYEQYF.

This rearrangement joins TRBV4-1 to TRBJ2-1; TRBD2 aligns across 7 bases. The junction had 7 bases not matched to a gene; V was cut back by 6 bases and J by 5 bases. CDR3 length: 14 amino acids. Germline CDR1 is MGHRA and CDR2 is YSYEKL. The CDR3 sequence: CASSHEREHNEQFF. The CDR3 bases are TGCGCCAGCAGTCACGAGCGGGAACACAATGAGCAGTTCTTC.

The chain recombines TRBV27 with TRBJ2-7; 7 bases line up with TRBD2. There are 16 residues in the CDR3. CDR1 is MNHEY, CDR2 SMNVEV, per germline (reference sequence). V shed 6 bases, J shed 3 bases, and the junction held 14 bases outside the gene matches. Here the CDR3 DNA reads TGTGCCAGCAGCCAAACTCTGACTAGCTTCGGCTACGAGCAGTACTTC. This codes for CASSQTLTSFGYEQYF.

The CDR3 nucleotides are TGCAGCGTTTTCCTATCGAACACTGAAGCTTTCTTT. As protein: CSVFLSNTEAFF. The V call is TRBV29-1, the J call TRBJ1-1; the D is unclear. V lost 5 bases and J lost 1, with 8 bases in between. CDR3 length: 12 residues. Germline-derived CDR1 and CDR2 are SQVTM and ANQGSEA. Together with reference TRBV29-1 and TRBJ1-1, the CDR3 gives the full variable domain: SAVISQKPSRDICQRGTSLTIQCQVDSQVTMMFWYRQQPGQSLTLIATANQGSEATYESGFVIDKFPISRPNLTFSTLTVSNMSPEDSSIYLCSVFLSNTEAFFGQGTRLTVV.

The chain employs TRBV20-1 and TRBJ2-4; 13 bases are shared with TRBD2. Germline V gene lookup returns CDR1 DFQATT and CDR2 SNEGSKA (reference sequence). J lost 0 bases, V lost 3 bases, and 5 bases had no gene match. The CDR3 is 17 amino acids. CDR3 region: CSASAGLAGLAKNIQYF. CDR3 bases: TGCAGTGCTAGCGCGGGACTAGCGGGACTAGCCAAAAACATTCAGTACTTC.

This clonotype has only one observation. The chain carries TRBV7-8 and TRBJ1-2; the D is unclear. Germline CDR1 and CDR2: SGHVS and FQNEAQ. The CDR3 spans 15 residues. Trimming shortened V by 1 base and J by 6 bases, and 15 bases separated the two germline ends. The CDR3 DNA is TGTGCCAGCAGCTTAGAGAGGGCGACTAGAAATGGCTACACCTTC. Its translation: CASSLERATRNGYTF.

The chain joins TRBV20-1 to TRBJ2-1; 9 bases align to TRBD2. Germline V gene sequence: CDR1 DFQATT, CDR2 SNEGSKA (reference sequence). J was trimmed by 4 bases and V by 5 bases; bases with no gene match: 9. The CDR3 contains 15 residues. The CDR3 nucleotides read TGCAGTGCTCCTGGTCCGGGACTAGCTTACAATGAGCAGTTCTTC. Its translation is CSAPGPGLAYNEQFF.

The V call is TRBV4-1, the J call TRBJ1-2, with a tentative D call TRBD1 (5 bases). V was pared by 3 bases and J by 8 bases, with 16 bases between. This CDR3 comprises 14 residues. Germline CDR1 reads MGHRA; CDR2 reads YSYEKL. CDR3: CASSHARGVDGYTF. For the CDR3, the DNA is TGCGCCAGCAGCCACGCAAGAGGGGTAGACGGCTACACCTTC.

The chain couples TRBV29-1 to TRBJ1-2; no reliable D call. Deletions cut 7 bases from V and 3 bases from J, with 9 bases between. Germline CDR1 reads SQVTM; CDR2 reads ANQGSEA. The length of the CDR3 is 11 residues. In nucleotides, the CDR3 is TGCAGCGCTGTTCTAGACTATGGCTACACCTTC. Amino acids: CSAVLDYGYTF. The variable domain in full, with the rest retrieved from reference TRBV29-1 and TRBJ1-2, is SAVISQKPSRDICQRGTSLTIQCQVDSQVTMMFWYRQQPGQSLTLIATANQGSEATYESGFVIDKFPISRPNLTFSTLTVSNMSPEDSSIYLCSAVLDYGYTFGSGTRLTVV.

The chain joins TRBV2 to TRBJ2-7; no definite D call. The CDR3 spans 13 residues. Trimming shortened V by 8 bases and J by 2 bases, and 13 bases separated the two germline ends. Germline CDR1 and CDR2: SNHLY and FYNNEI. Here the CDR3 DNA reads TGTGCCAGCCGGCTAAGTGCGACCTACGAGCAGTACTTC. Protein product: CASRLSATYEQYF.

CDR3 sequence reads: CALRGAGYEQYF. The CDR3 nucleotides are TGTGCATTAAGGGGGGCCGGCTACGAGCAGTACTTC. The rearrangement joins TRBV30 to TRBJ2-7; D is tentatively TRBD1 or TRBD2 (6 bases each). The CDR3 contains 12 residues. Per the germline V gene, CDR1 is GTSNPN and CDR2 is SVGIG (reference sequence).

This CDR3 is CASTRLVGGELFF. The CDR3 DNA sequence: TGTGCCAGCACCCGGCTAGTGGGCGGGGAGCTGTTTTTT. This chain links TRBV6-1 with TRBJ2-2; D unresolved. Trimming removed 7 bases at V and 7 bases at J, with 13 bases between. CDR3 length equals 13 residues. Germline values: CDR1 MNHNS, CDR2 SASEGT.

This rearrangement joins TRBV2 to TRBJ2-1, with D unclear. Germline V gene lookup returns CDR1 SNHLY and CDR2 FYNNEI. The CDR3 runs to 10 residues. V shed 7 bases and J shed 8 bases, with 6 bases lying between them. The DNA of the CDR3 is TGTGCCAGCAATGGGTATGAGCAGTTCTTC. Translating it yields CASNGYEQFF.